Following are 9 T cell receptor beta chains from one sample sequenced in a study of T-cell memory formation after mild COVID-19. TCRdb fed the 5' RACE reads into MiXCR, producing one record per CDR3 protein. The sample records 250,000 to 350,000 distinct CDR3 sequences, 14% being singletons. The source material was PBMCs or a T cell subset sorted from them (not recorded which). The source is a man aged 18-30 years who had mild COVID-19 (a few samples of this study predate the infection). Cell type and time point are not known.

The rearrangement joins TRBV21-1 to TRBJ1-2; TRBD1, the D gene given by the table, was not confirmed from the DNA. TRBV21-1 is a listed pseudogene. CDR3 size: 15 residues. In DNA, the CDR3 is TGTGCCAGCAGCACCGATGGGACAGGTTCGAAAGGCTACACCTTC. It specifies CASSTDGTGSKGYTF.

This clonotype was counted a few times. The chain carries TRBV4-3 and TRBJ2-7, with TRBD2 as a possible D gene (7 bases). CDR1 is LGHNA, CDR2 YSLEER, per germline. V gave up 3 bases and J gave up 3 bases, with 18 bases separating them. The CDR3 sequence is 16 residues long. The CDR3 loop is CASSHARGGDSYEQYF. The CDR3 nucleotides are TGCGCCAGCAGCCACGCCCGAGGGGGGGATAGCTACGAGCAGTACTTC.

The chain carries TRBV7-3 and TRBJ2-3, with a weak D call TRBD1 (5 bases). V gave up 9 bases and J gave up 1 base, with 8 bases separating them. There are 12 residues in the CDR3. Germline V gene lookup returns CDR1 SGHTA and CDR2 FQGTGA. The CDR3, as DNA: TGTGCCAGTGGGGCGGGCACAGATACGCAGTATTTT. Protein sequence: CASGAGTDTQYF.

The chain carries TRBV11-1 and TRBJ2-2; no reliable D call. Trimming stripped 3 bases from V and 6 bases from J, with 14 bases between. The germline V gene encodes CDR1 SGHAT and CDR2 FQDESV (reference sequence). The CDR3 spans 15 residues. For the CDR3, the DNA is TGTGCCAGCAGCTTTAATGGGGATAAAGCCGGGGAGCTGTTTTTT. Translated, it gives CASSFNGDKAGELFF.

V usage is TRBV6-5 and J usage is TRBJ2-5; 11 positions match TRBD1. Germline V gene sequence: CDR1 MNHEY, CDR2 SVGAGI. V trimming: 4 bases; J trimming: 2 bases; junction bases outside the gene matches: 0. The CDR3 has 14 residues. The CDR3 DNA reads TGTGCCAGCAGTTGGGACAGGGGGCAAGAGACCCAGTACTTC. As protein: CASSWDRGQETQYF.

The chain employs TRBV6-6 and TRBJ2-7, with 8 bases lining up with TRBD2. Germline V CDR1 and CDR2: MNHNY, SVGAGI (reference sequence). This CDR3 is built from 14 residues. With V trimmed by 5 bases and J by 2 bases, 5 bases remained unmatched. The CDR3 bases are TGTGCCAGCAGTCTCGAGCGGGGGACCTACGAGCAGTACGTC. Translating gives CASSLERGTYEQYV.

This clonotype has a handful of counts. V usage is TRBV6-1 and J usage is TRBJ1-1, with TRBD1 as a possible D gene (5 bases). Trimming stripped 4 bases from V and 0 bases from J, with 12 bases between. This CDR3 region has 15 residues. Germline CDR1 is MNHNS and CDR2 is SASEGT. The CDR3 loop is CASSVSDSLNTEAFF. In DNA, the CDR3 is TGTGCCAGCAGTGTCTCTGACAGCCTGAACACTGAAGCTTTCTTT.

This clonotype was recorded many times. This rearrangement joins TRBV6-2 or TRBV6-3 to TRBJ2-7; either TRBD1 or TRBD2 may supply D (6 bases each). Per germline, CDR1 MNHEY and CDR2 SVGEGT. Trimming cost V 6 bases and J 4 bases, with 10 bases left between them. The CDR3 sequence is 12 residues long. CDR3 sequence reads: CASSEGGYEQYV. The CDR3 DNA is TGTGCCAGCAGCGAAGGGGGGTACGAGCAGTACGTC.

V usage is TRBV5-1 and J usage is TRBJ2-2; tentatively, D is TRBD2 (6 bases). The CDR3 has 14 residues. Germline V gene sequence: CDR1 SGHRS, CDR2 YFSETQ. Trimming pared 0 bases from V and 7 bases from J, leaving 10 bases between. CDR3 region: CASSLDGGGGELFF. CDR3 nucleotide sequence: TGCGCCAGCAGCTTGGACGGGGGAGGCGGGGAGCTGTTTTTT. The whole variable domain, filled in from reference TRBV5-1 and TRBJ2-2, reads KAGVTQTPRYLIKTRGQQVTLSCSPISGHRSVSWYQQTPGQGLQFLFEYFSETQRNKGNFPGRFSGRQFSNSRSEMNVSTLELGDSALYLCASSLDGGGGELFFGEGSRLTVL.